This T cell receptor (beta chain) was captured in a study of OX40 agonist ivuxolimab in advanced cancers. In the study overall: Ivuxolimab, which is an agonistic anti-OX40 (CD134) antibody, was administered to the patients.

Only in-frame clones appear in the TCRdb table, and some are missing; sequencing was by immunoSEQ multiplex PCR. There are some 60,000 clones in the sample; 86% occur only once, and under 4.5% lies in the top ten. A remark on this clone: The antigen is undetermined.

Overall study results and limits: There was clonal expansion of CD4+ and CD8+ blood T cells by week 6 at 0.1 to 3.0 mg/kg.

V was clipped by 0 bases and J by 7 bases, with 14 bases between them. Germline values: CDR1 SGHRS, CDR2 YFSETQ. The CDR3 is 15 amino acids. This TCR was sampled from an adult with an advanced solid tumor such as melanoma, head and neck, liver or kidney cancer. This sample comprised CD4+ or CD8+ T cells sorted from blood, obtained in a trial of the OX40 agonist ivuxolimab. V gene TRBV5-1 combines with J gene TRBJ2-1; D might be TRBD2 (7 bases). The CDR3 sequence is CASSLGGGPVNEQFF. The CDR3 coding sequence is TGCGCCAGCAGCTTGGGCGGGGGCCCCGTTAATGAGCAGTTCTTC.